This T cell receptor beta chain was recovered during a study of T cells after yellow fever vaccination. Across the study: Fractions of low cell number were prepared using SMART-Seq v4 Ultra Low Input.

TCRdb redid the calling of the 5' RACE reads with MiXCR, one entry per CDR3 protein. The table records around 600,000 distinct CDR3 sequences, over 9% of them present only once. Worth noting for this clonotype: Its antigen is currently unknown.

Points from the study as a whole: Most primary-vaccination clones recurred post-booster (roughly 96% CD4, roughly 87% CD8). Peak timing came faster in the weaker secondary response, day 5 versus 15. Repertoires obtained by FACS sorting could include abundant clonotypes that entered as contaminants from the bulk population.

Trimming cost V 3 bases and J 2 bases, with 11 bases left between them. The CDR3 runs to 15 residues. Germline lookup yields CDR1 ENHRY and CDR2 SYGVKD. This clonotype was sampled from a young man who received the YFV17D yellow fever vaccine. This chain uses TRBV10-3 with TRBJ1-5; D possibly corresponds to TRBD1 (5 bases). The source material was PBMCs, sampled on the day of the yellow fever booster vaccination. CDR3 bases: TGTGCCATCAGTGACAGGGATCAGGGCAATCAGCCCCAGCATTTT. Amino acids: CAISDRDQGNQPQHF.